The clone carrying this T cell receptor beta chain was counted between two and nine times. This entry is derived from a study of T cell repertoires and HLA-DP antigens. Study-wide background: A couple of male donors and one female donor spanned ages 18-to-29 through 60-to-69.

Assay: immunoSEQ multiplex PCR; the TCRdb copy retains only in-frame clones and omits some. The table shows about 820 clones, with 51% occurring only once. The sample label stands for: CD137+ CD4 T cells sorted after culture with HeLa expressing allogeneic HLA-DP. Retrovirally transduced HeLa cells with HLA-DPA1/DPB1, HLA-DM, invariant chain and CD80 served as stimulators. HeLa cells expressing allogeneic DPB1 restimulated the roughly 15-day-expanded CD4+ cells for about a day. Germline V lookup: CDR1 MNHNY, CDR2 SVGAGI (reference sequence). Trimming shortened V by 6 bases and J by 7 bases, and 13 bases separated the two germline ends. This CDR3 comprises 13 residues.

V usage is TRBV6-6 and J usage is TRBJ1-5, with D tentatively TRBD1 (5 bases). This TCR derives from a man in his fifties or sixties in good health and CMV-seronegative. The sample was alloreactive CD137+ CD4+ T cells from cultured PBMCs. The subset is: CD137+ CD4+ cells sorted after 24 h restimulation with the allogeneic HLA-DP-expressing HeLa cells. The CDR3 loop reads CASSPRVNQPQHF. Written as DNA, the CDR3 is TGTGCCAGCAGCCCCAGGGTTAACCAGCCCCAGCATTTT.